Listed below are T cell receptor beta chains from one sample, sequenced in a study of control samples from healthy donors and cancer patients. Clones were sequenced by immunoSEQ multiplex PCR, and TCRdb holds only the in-frame ones, with some missing. The sample yields some 120,000 clones, roughly nine tenths seen once. The material sequenced was blood. The source of these receptors is a woman aged 18-29 years in good health. Both conserved end residues are part of each CDR3. D genes are given only for firm matches. Clone size is stated in some rows and not others, as once, few, many or a class when expanded.

V,D,size,J,DNA,CDR3
TRBV7-2,NA,once,TRBJ1-1,TGTGCCAGCAGCTTAGTTTCAGGGGTCAGGGTTCCTAAAGCTTTCTTT,CASSLVSGVRVPKAFF
TRBV28,NA,once,TRBJ1-1,TGTGCCAGCAGTTTATTACAGGCCCGGAACACTGAAGCTTTCTTT,CASSLLQARNTEAFF
TRBV2,NA,few,TRBJ1-5,TGTGCCAGCAGTATGGGTAATAGCAATCAGCCCCAGCATTTT,CASSMGNSNQPQHF
TRBV10-1,TRBD2,NA,TRBJ2-7,TGCGCCAGCAGTGATATTGGGACTAATCGGCAGTACTTC,CASSDIGTNRQYF
TRBV7-2,TRBD1,NA,TRBJ2-7,TGTGCCAGCAGCTCCACAGGGGGCCCGTACGAGCAGTACTTC,CASSSTGGPYEQYF
TRBV20-1,NA,NA,TRBJ2-3,TGCAGTGCTAGTTCGAGGAAAGGCACAGATACGCAGTATTTT,CSASSRKGTDTQYF
TRBV7-9,TRBD1,NA,TRBJ2-7,TGTGCCAGCAACAGGGGAGCCCCATCCTACGAGCAGTACTTC,CASNRGAPSYEQYF
TRBV12-5,NA,NA,TRBJ2-7,TGTGCTAGTGGTTTAGCCAGATCCTACGAGCAGTACTTC,CASGLARSYEQYF
TRBV2,TRBD1,once,TRBJ2-1,TGTGCCACCCAATACCCCAGCGAGGGGGCGAGCTCCTACAATGAGCAGTTCTTC,CATQYPSEGASSYNEQFF
TRBV24-1,NA,NA,TRBJ2-5,TGTGCCACGGGGTTTGGAGAGACCCAGTACTTC,CATGFGETQYF
TRBV5-1,TRBD1,NA,TRBJ1-2,TGCGCCAGCAGCTTGGGGGGACAGGGGTTTTATGGCTACACCTTC,CASSLGGQGFYGYTF
TRBV11-2,TRBD2,NA,TRBJ2-1,TGTGCCAGCAGCTTAGAAGGAGGGACTAGACTCGACAATGAGCAGTTCTTC,CASSLEGGTRLDNEQFF
TRBV24-1,TRBD2,NA,TRBJ2-3,TGTGCCACCAGTGATTTGCTCGGGGGGAGCCCAGATACGCAGTATTTT,CATSDLLGGSPDTQYF
TRBV19,TRBD2,NA,TRBJ2-1,TGTGCCAGTAGCCTGACTAGCGGGGGCCCTAATGAGCAGTTCTTC,CASSLTSGGPNEQFF
TRBV4-1,TRBD1,NA,TRBJ2-1,TGCGCCAGCAGCCTGGGACAGATGAAGAACTACAATGAGCAGTTCTTC,CASSLGQMKNYNEQFF
TRBV4-2,NA,NA,TRBJ2-5,TGTGCCAGCAGCCAAGATCTTGGACTCCCCTGGGGGACCCAGTACTTC,CASSQDLGLPWGTQYF
TRBV6-5,NA,NA,TRBJ1-1,TGTGCCGTCGGGGTATTAATGAACACTGAAGCTTTCTTT,CAVGVLMNTEAFF
TRBV7-3,NA,NA,TRBJ1-1,TGTGCCAGCAGCCCCCACGGCGCTGGGGAAGCTTTCTTT,CASSPHGAGEAFF
TRBV5-1,TRBD1,NA,TRBJ2-1,TGCGCCAGCAGCTTACAGGGGGCGGAATACAATGAGCAGTTCTTC,CASSLQGAEYNEQFF
TRBV21-1,NA,NA,TRBJ1-2,TGTGCCAGCAGCAAAGAGGGGACAGGGTTTAATGGCTACACCTTC,CASSKEGTGFNGYTF
TRBV5-4,NA,NA,TRBJ1-1,TGTGCCAGCAGCTTGGGGGCAGGCCGCACTGAAGCTTTCTTT,CASSLGAGRTEAFF
TRBV19,TRBD1,NA,TRBJ2-3,TGTGCCAGTAGTAGGGGACAGCCCTCGAGCGGTCAGTATTTT,CASSRGQPSSGQYF
TRBV2,TRBD1,NA,TRBJ1-6,TGTGCCAGCAGGAGGAGACAGGGGGACAATTCACCCCTCCACTTT,CASRRRQGDNSPLHF
TRBV30,TRBD1,NA,TRBJ1-2,TGTGCCTGGAGTGTATTGGGAGCGGGACAGGGGTACCGAGCTAACTATGGCTACACCTTC,CAWSVLGAGQGYRANYGYTF
TRBV7-6,NA,NA,TRBJ2-5,TGTGCCAGCAGCCCCATGCCAGCGGTACAAGAGACCCAGTACTTC,CASSPMPAVQETQYF
TRBV27,NA,NA,TRBJ2-7,TGTGCCAGCAGTTTATTACAGGGGACTTACGAGCAGTACTTC,CASSLLQGTYEQYF
TRBV27,NA,NA,TRBJ1-2,TGTGCCAGCAGTCCCGCCGGGGGCGGATATGGCTACACCTTC,CASSPAGGGYGYTF
TRBV9,NA,NA,TRBJ2-2,TGTGCCAGCAGTTTATGGGGGAGCGGGGAGCTGTTTTTT,CASSLWGSGELFF
TRBV7-2,TRBD2,few,TRBJ2-5,TGTGCCAGCAGCTGGGGACTAACCGAGACCCAGTACTTC,CASSWGLTETQYF
TRBV2,NA,NA,TRBJ2-1,TGTGCCAGCAGTAAAGACACCGGATACAATGAGCAGTTCTTC,CASSKDTGYNEQFF
TRBV7-2,TRBD1,NA,TRBJ2-3,TGTGCCAGCAGCTTGGCCCGGACAGGGGGCACAGATACGCAGTATTTT,CASSLARTGGTDTQYF
TRBV7-8,TRBD2,NA,TRBJ2-7,TGTGCCAGCAGCTTAAGGGAAGCGGGAGCGGGGGAGCAGTACTTC,CASSLREAGAGEQYF
TRBV10-2,NA,NA,TRBJ1-1,TGCGCCAGCAGTGAGTCGTCCATGAACACTGAAGCTTTCTTT,CASSESSMNTEAFF
TRBV25-1,TRBD1,NA,TRBJ1-2,TGTGCCAGCAGTGACAGGGGGACAGACTATGGCTACACCTTC,CASSDRGTDYGYTF
TRBV20-1,NA,once,TRBJ2-5,TGCAGTGCTAGTTATCGGGGGAGGGGGCAAGAGACCCAGTACTTC,CSASYRGRGQETQYF
TRBV29-1,NA,NA,TRBJ1-2,TGCAGCGTTGAAATCGAGGGCTACACCTTC,CSVEIEGYTF
TRBV14,NA,NA,TRBJ1-4,TGTGCCAGCAGCCAAGATCACTTCAAAAACTGGGGTCCTAATGAAAAACTGTTTTTT,CASSQDHFKNWGPNEKLFF
TRBV30,NA,NA,TRBJ1-6,TGTGCCTGGAGTGTAATCGGGCCTAATAATTCACCCCTCCACTTT,CAWSVIGPNNSPLHF
TRBV5-1,TRBD2,NA,TRBJ2-3,TGCGCCAGCAGCTTGGGGTCAGCGGGGACTACAGATACGCAGTATTTT,CASSLGSAGTTDTQYF
TRBV9,TRBD1,once,TRBJ2-5,TGTGCCAGCAGCCTTACCGGGACAGTTAGAAAGCAAGAGACCCAGTACTTC,CASSLTGTVRKQETQYF
TRBV28,NA,NA,TRBJ2-7,TGTGCCAGCAGCACAGGACAGAATCAGTACGAGCAGTACTTC,CASSTGQNQYEQYF
TRBV6-4,NA,once,TRBJ2-5,TGTGCCAGCAGTGACTTGTCCCTAGCGCAAGAGACCCAGTACTTC,CASSDLSLAQETQYF
TRBV19,NA,NA,TRBJ1-5,TGTGCCAGTAGTATAAGTCCCTTTAGGGGGGCGCGGGACTATCAGCCCCAGCATTTT,CASSISPFRGARDYQPQHF
TRBV5-4,TRBD2,NA,TRBJ2-5,TGTGCCAGCAGCTCCGAGGCAGCGGGAGGGGGTGAGACCCAGTACTTC,CASSSEAAGGGETQYF
TRBV7-8,NA,few,TRBJ1-2,TGTGCCAGCAGCCCCGATAGCTTCGGACCCAAGTTTGGCACGGCGCTGCGGAGGTATGGCTACACCTTC,CASSPDSFGPKFGTALRRYGYTF
TRBV2,TRBD2,NA,TRBJ2-3,TGTGCCAGCAGGGCGGGAGGGCCAAGCACAGATACGCAGTATTTT,CASRAGGPSTDTQYF
TRBV7-2,NA,NA,TRBJ1-2,TGTGCCAGCAGCCCCCAGGGAGAGGACTATGGCTACACCTTC,CASSPQGEDYGYTF
TRBV5-1,TRBD1,NA,TRBJ1-3,TGCGCCAGCAGCCCATTACAGGGGGCGGGTAACACCATATATTTT,CASSPLQGAGNTIYF
TRBV30,NA,NA,TRBJ1-3,TGTGCCTGGAGTAGGGTGACTGGAAACACCATATATTTT,CAWSRVTGNTIYF
TRBV11-1,NA,NA,TRBJ1-1,TGTGCCAGCAGCTTAAGATTGGGGGTAGGAACTGAAGCTTTCTTT,CASSLRLGVGTEAFF